This TCR beta chain was retrieved from a study of blood T cells in healthy people across ages. Broader study findings: Fewer expanded clones and more diversity marked long-lived versus aged donors. Roughly linearly, TCR beta diversity per million T cells fell as age increased. The donors' CMV status was not determined, possibly confounding changes in expanded clonotypes.

Each donor had 8 to 10 milliliters of peripheral blood drawn. This CDR3 comprises 14 residues. Germline CDR1 and CDR2: SGHKS and YYEKEE (reference sequence). V was clipped by 4 bases and J by 1 base, with 11 bases between them. The use of a sample-barcoded 5' primer and a J-beta primer mix characterized a second PCR of roughly 6 to 12 cycles. TCRdb independently ran MiXCR on the 5' RACE reads; one entry per CDR3 protein. Of approximately 1,700,000 distinct CDR3 sequences in the sample, 30% to 40% were seen once. This clonotype appeared a few times. Its antigen is unidentified. This chain connects TRBV5-5 to TRBJ2-5; the D is unclear. The specimen sequenced was blood. The clonotype originates from a human donor in good health. The CDR3 region has the DNA TGTGCCAGCAGCAATACCGGAGTCCAAGAGACCCAGTACTTC. It codes for CASSNTGVQETQYF.